This TCR beta chain came from a study of blood T cell repertoires in COVID-19. Study-level information: T cells, B-cell-depleted T cells, or PBMCs provided the cDNA or gDNA that served as material.

The authors' processing: Amplifying reference gene primers gave estimates of nucleated cell counts. Clones were sequenced by immunoSEQ multiplex PCR, and TCRdb holds only the in-frame ones, with some missing. V and J calls and clone size are those listed in that table; D and trimming were worked out from the DNA. The sample carries about 160,000 clones, 77% recorded once. Germline V gene lookup returns CDR1 SGHDT and CDR2 YYEEEE. The CDR3 length is 15 residues. V was pared by 0 bases and J by 4 bases, with 11 bases between. The genes are TRBV5-6 and TRBJ2-1; tentatively, D is TRBD2 (5 bases). Sequenced sample: peripheral blood. This clonotype was obtained from a man aged 65 to 85 with acute or convalescent COVID-19. In nucleotides, the CDR3 is TGTGCCAGCAGCTTGGGAGCGGAGACGTACAATGAGCAGTTCTTC. Its translation is CASSLGAETYNEQFF.